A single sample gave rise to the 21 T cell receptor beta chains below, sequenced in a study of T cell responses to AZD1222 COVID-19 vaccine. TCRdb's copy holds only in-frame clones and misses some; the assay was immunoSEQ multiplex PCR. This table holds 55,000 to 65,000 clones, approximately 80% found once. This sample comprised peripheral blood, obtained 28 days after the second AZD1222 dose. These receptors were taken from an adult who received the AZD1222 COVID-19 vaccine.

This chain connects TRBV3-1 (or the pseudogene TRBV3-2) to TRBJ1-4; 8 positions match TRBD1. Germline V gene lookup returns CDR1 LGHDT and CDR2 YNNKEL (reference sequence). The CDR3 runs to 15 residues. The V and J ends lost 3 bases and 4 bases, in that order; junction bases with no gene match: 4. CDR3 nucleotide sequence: TGTGCCAGCAGCCACGACAGGGGTTTTAATGAAAAACTGTTTTTT. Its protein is CASSHDRGFNEKLFF.

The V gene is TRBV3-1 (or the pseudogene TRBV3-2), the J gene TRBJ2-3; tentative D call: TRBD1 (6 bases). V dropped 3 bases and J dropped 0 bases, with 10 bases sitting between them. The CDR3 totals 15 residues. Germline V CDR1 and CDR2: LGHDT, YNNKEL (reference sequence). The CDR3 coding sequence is TGTGCCAGCAGCCAGCCGGGACACAGCACAGATACGCAGTATTTT. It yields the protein CASSQPGHSTDTQYF.

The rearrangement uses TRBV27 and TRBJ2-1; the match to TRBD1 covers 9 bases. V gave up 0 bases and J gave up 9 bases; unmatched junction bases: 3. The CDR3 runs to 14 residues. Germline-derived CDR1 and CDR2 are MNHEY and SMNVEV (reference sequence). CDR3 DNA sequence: TGTGCCAGCAGTTTATCCGGACAGGGGAGTGAGCAGTTCTTC. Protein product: CASSLSGQGSEQFF.

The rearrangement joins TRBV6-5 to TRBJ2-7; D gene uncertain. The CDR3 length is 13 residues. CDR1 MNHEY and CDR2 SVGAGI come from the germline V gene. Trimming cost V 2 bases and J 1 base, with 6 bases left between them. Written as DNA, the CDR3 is TGTGCCAGCAGTTACGGCGAATCCTACGAGCAGTACTTC. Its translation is CASSYGESYEQYF.

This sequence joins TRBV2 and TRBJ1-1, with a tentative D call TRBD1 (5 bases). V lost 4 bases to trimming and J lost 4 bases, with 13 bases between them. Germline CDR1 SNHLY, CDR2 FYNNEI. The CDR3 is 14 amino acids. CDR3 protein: CASSGQGSITEAFF. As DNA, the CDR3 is TGTGCCAGCAGTGGGCAGGGTAGTATCACTGAAGCTTTCTTT.

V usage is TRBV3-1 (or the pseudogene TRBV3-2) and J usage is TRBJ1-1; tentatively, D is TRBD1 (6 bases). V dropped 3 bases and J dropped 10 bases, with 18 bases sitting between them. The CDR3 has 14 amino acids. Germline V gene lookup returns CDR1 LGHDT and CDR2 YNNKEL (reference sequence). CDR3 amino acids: CASSHLTPGEAAFF. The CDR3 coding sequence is TGTGCCAGCAGCCACCTTACCCCAGGGGAAGCAGCTTTCTTT.

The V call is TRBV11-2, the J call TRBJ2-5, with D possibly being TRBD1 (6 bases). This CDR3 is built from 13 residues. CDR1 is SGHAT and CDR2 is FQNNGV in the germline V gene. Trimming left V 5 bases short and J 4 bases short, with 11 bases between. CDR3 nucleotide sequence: TGTGCCAGCAGCAACCGGGACACAGAGACCCAGTACTTC. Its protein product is CASSNRDTETQYF.

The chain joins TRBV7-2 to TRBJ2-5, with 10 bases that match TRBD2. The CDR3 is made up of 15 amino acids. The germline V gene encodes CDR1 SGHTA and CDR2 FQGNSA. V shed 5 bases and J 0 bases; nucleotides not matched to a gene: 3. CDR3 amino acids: CASSPSGSHQETQYF. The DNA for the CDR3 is TGTGCCAGCAGCCCTAGCGGGAGCCACCAAGAGACCCAGTACTTC.

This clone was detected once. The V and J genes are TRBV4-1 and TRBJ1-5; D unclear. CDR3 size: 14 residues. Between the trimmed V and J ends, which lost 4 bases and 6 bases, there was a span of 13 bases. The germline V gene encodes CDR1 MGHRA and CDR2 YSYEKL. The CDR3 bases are TGCGCCAGCAGCCCAGCCTCGGTTAGTCAGCCCCAGCATTTT. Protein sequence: CASSPASVSQPQHF.

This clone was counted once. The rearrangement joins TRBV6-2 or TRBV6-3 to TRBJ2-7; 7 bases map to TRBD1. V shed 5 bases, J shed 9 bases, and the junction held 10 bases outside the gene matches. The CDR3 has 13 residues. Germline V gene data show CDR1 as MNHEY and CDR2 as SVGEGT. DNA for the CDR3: TGTGCCAGCAGTACTTTTCGGACAGGTCGGCAGTACGTC. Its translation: CASSTFRTGRQYV.

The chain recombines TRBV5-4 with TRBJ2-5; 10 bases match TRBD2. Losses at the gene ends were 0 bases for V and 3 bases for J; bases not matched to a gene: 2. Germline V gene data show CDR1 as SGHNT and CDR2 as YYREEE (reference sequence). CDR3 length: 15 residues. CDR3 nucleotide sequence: TGTGCCAGCAGCTTGGCGCTAGCGGGAGAAGAGACCCAGTACTTC. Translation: CASSLALAGEETQYF.

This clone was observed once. The DNA of the CDR3 is TGCGCCAGCAGCCGTCAACTAGCGGGAGATGAGCAGTTCTTC. It codes for CASSRQLAGDEQFF. The rearrangement joins TRBV5-1 to TRBJ2-1; 11 bases fit TRBD2. This CDR3 has 14 residues. Per the germline V gene, CDR1 is SGHRS and CDR2 is YFSETQ. The J segment lost 8 bases and the V segment lost 4 bases, leaving 5 bases of the junction unmatched.

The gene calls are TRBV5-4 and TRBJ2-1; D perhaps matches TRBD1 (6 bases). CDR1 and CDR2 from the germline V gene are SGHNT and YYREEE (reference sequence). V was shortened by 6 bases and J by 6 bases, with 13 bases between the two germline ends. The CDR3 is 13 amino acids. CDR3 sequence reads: CASNHRAGNEQFF. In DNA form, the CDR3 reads TGTGCCAGCAACCACAGGGCTGGCAATGAGCAGTTCTTC.

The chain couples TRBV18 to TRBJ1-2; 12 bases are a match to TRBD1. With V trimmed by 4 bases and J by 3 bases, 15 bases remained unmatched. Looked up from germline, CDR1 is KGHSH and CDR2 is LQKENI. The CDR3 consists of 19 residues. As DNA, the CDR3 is TGTGCCAGCTCACTATCGTCCGGGACAGGGGGCGCTTTCTACTATGGCTACACCTTC. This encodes CASSLSSGTGGAFYYGYTF. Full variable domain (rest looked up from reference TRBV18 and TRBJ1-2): NAGVMQNPRHLVRRRGQEARLRCSPMKGHSHVYWYRQLPEEGLKFMVYLQKENIIDESGMPKERFSAEFPKEGPSILRIQQVVRGDSAAYFCASSLSSGTGGAFYYGYTFGSGTRLTVV.

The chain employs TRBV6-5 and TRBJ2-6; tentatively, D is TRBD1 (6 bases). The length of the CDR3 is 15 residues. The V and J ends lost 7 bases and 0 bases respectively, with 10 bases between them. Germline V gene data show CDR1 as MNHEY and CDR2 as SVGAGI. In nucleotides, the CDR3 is TGTGCCAGCAAGGACAGTTACTCTGGGGCCAACGTCCTGACTTTC. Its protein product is CASKDSYSGANVLTF.

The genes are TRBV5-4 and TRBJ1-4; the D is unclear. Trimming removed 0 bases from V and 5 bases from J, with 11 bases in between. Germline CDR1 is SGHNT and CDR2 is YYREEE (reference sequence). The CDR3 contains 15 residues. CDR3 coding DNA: TGTGCCAGCAGCTTGGGGCCCGGAAACAATGAAAAACTGTTTTTT. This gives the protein CASSLGPGNNEKLFF.

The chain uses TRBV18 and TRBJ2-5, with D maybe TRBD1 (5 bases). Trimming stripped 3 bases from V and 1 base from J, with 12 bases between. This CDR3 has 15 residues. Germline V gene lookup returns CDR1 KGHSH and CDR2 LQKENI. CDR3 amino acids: CASSPNQGSQETQYF. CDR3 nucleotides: TGTGCCAGCTCACCGAACCAGGGAAGCCAAGAGACCCAGTACTTC. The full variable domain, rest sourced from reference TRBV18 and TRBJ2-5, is NAGVMQNPRHLVRRRGQEARLRCSPMKGHSHVYWYRQLPEEGLKFMVYLQKENIIDESGMPKERFSAEFPKEGPSILRIQQVVRGDSAAYFCASSPNQGSQETQYFGPGTRLLVL.

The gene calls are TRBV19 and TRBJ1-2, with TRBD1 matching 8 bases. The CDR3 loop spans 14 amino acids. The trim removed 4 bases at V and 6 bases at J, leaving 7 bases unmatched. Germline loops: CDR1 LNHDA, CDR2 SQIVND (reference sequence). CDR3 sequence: CASSTSTGAHGYTF. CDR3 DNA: TGTGCCAGTAGTACATCGACAGGGGCTCATGGCTACACCTTC.

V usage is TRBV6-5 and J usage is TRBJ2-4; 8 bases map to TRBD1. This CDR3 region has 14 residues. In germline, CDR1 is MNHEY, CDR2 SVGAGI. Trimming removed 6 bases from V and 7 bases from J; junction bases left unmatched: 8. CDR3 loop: CASSTDRGGNIQYF. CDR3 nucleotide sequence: TGTGCCAGCAGCACAGACAGGGGTGGGAACATTCAGTACTTC.

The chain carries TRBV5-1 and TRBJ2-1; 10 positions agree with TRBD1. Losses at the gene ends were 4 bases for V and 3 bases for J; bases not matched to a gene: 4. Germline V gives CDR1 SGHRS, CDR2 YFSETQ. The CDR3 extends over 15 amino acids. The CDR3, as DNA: TGCGCCAGCAGCGTGACAGGGGGCGGCTACAATGAGCAGTTCTTC. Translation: CASSVTGGGYNEQFF. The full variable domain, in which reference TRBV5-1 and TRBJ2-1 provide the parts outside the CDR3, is KAGVTQTPRYLIKTRGQQVTLSCSPISGHRSVSWYQQTPGQGLQFLFEYFSETQRNKGNFPGRFSGRQFSNSRSEMNVSTLELGDSALYLCASSVTGGGYNEQFFGPGTRLTVL.

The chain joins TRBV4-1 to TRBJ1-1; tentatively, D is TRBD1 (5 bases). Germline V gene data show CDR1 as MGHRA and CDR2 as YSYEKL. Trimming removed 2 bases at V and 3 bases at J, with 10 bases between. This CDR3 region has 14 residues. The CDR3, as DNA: TGCGCCAGCAGCCAACCCCTGGGGCACACTGAAGCTTTCTTT. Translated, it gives CASSQPLGHTEAFF.